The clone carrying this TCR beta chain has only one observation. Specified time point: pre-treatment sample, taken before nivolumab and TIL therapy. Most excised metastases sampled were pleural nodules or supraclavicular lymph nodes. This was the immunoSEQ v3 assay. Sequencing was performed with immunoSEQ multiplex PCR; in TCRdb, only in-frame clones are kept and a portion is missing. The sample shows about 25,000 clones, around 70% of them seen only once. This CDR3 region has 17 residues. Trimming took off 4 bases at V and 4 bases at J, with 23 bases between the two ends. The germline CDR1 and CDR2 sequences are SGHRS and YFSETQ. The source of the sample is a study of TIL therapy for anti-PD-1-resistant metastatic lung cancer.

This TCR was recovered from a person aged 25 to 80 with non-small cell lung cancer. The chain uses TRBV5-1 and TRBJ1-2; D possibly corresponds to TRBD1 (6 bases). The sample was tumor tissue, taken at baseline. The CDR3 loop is CASSTDVFRGILYGYTF. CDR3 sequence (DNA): TGCGCCAGCAGCACGGACGTCTTCAGGGGAATCCTCTATGGCTACACCTTC.